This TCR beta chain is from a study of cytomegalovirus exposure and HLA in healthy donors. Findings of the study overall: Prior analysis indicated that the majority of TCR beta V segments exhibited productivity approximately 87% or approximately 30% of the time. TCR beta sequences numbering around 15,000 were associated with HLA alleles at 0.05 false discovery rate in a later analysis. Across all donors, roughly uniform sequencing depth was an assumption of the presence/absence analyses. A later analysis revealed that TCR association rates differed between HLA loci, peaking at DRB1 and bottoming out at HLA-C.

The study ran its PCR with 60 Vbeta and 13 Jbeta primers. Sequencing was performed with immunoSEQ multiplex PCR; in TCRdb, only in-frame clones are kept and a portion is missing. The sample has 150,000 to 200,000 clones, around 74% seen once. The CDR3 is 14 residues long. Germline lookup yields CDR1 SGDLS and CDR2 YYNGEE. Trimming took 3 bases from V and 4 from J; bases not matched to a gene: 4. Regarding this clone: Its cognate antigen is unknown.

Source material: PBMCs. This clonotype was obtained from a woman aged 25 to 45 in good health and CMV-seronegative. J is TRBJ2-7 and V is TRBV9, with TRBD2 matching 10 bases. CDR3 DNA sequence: TGTGCCAGCAGCGAGTCTAGCGGGGGATACGAGCAGTACTTC. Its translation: CASSESSGGYEQYF.